Below are 20 T cell receptor beta chains sequenced from a single sample in a study of CD8+ T cells in alopecia areata. Extraction and reverse transcription of RNA yielded cDNA as the sequencing template. Clones were read by immunoSEQ multiplex PCR, and TCRdb kept only the in-frame ones, dropping some. The repertoire has tens of thousands of clones, about 40% of them found once; the top ten carry about 53%. Input material: NKG2D-low CD8+ T cells sorted from blood. The receptors were gathered from a human donor with alopecia areata.

The chain uses TRBV13 and TRBJ2-3; 9 bases line up with TRBD2. Germline CDR1 is PRHDT and CDR2 is FYEKMQ (reference sequence). The CDR3 has 14 residues. Trimming took 5 bases from V and 4 from J; bases not matched to a gene: 4. The CDR3 DNA follows: TGTGCCAGCAGCCTGCGACTAGCGGCAGATACGCAGTATTTT. It encodes CASSLRLAADTQYF.

The V gene is TRBV27, the J gene TRBJ2-1; 12 nucleotides match TRBD2. The trim removed 6 bases at V and 0 bases at J, leaving 6 bases unmatched. CDR1 is MNHEY, CDR2 SMNVEV, per germline (reference sequence). The CDR3 sequence is 17 residues long. This chain's CDR3 is CASRDLAGGFSYNEQFF. The CDR3 DNA reads as TGTGCCAGCAGGGATCTAGCGGGGGGGTTCTCCTACAATGAGCAGTTCTTC.

The chain carries TRBV4-3 and TRBJ2-5; 10 bases are a match to TRBD2. Germline trimming cut 4 bases from V and 4 bases from J; bases unmatched to any gene: 15. The CDR3 has 18 amino acids. In germline, CDR1 is LGHNA, CDR2 YSLEER. The CDR3 is CASSPRGAASGSGETQYF. DNA for the CDR3: TGCGCCAGCAGCCCCCGGGGGGCAGCTAGCGGGAGTGGAGAGACCCAGTACTTC.

The chain employs TRBV19 and TRBJ2-1; no clear D gene. This CDR3 is 11 amino acids long. In germline, CDR1 is LNHDA, CDR2 SQIVND (reference sequence). Trimming took off 6 bases at V and 8 bases at J, with 8 bases between the two ends. Written as DNA, the CDR3 is TGTGCCAGTAGAAAAGGGTATGAGCAGTTCTTC. As protein: CASRKGYEQFF.

V is TRBV30 and J is TRBJ1-1; D may be TRBD1 (6 bases). The CDR3 extends over 12 amino acids. Trimming stripped 8 bases from V and 2 bases from J, with 12 bases between. Germline values: CDR1 GTSNPN, CDR2 SVGIG (reference sequence). The CDR3 sequence is CAGGEGNTEAFF. CDR3 coding DNA: TGTGCCGGGGGCGAGGGAAACACTGAAGCTTTCTTT.

This clone came up a few times. This chain joins TRBV7-9 and TRBJ2-3; possibly TRBD2 for D (6 bases). Germline V gene sequence: CDR1 SEHNR, CDR2 FQNEAQ (reference sequence). V was cut by 5 bases and J by 0 bases, with 12 bases left in between. The CDR3 totals 15 residues. The CDR3 region is CASSAMGGSTDTQYF. The CDR3 nucleotides are TGTGCCAGCAGCGCCATGGGGGGAAGCACAGATACGCAGTATTTT.

This clone has a handful of counts. The chain has TRBV7-6 and TRBJ1-3; D may be TRBD1 (5 bases). The CDR3 loop spans 16 amino acids. The ends were cut back, 1 base at V and 0 bases at J, with 10 bases in the middle. Looked up from germline, CDR1 is SGHVS and CDR2 is FNYEAQ. Here the CDR3 reads CASSLVGEPSGNTIYF. In DNA form, the CDR3 reads TGTGCCAGCAGCTTAGTAGGGGAACCCTCTGGAAACACCATATATTTT.

The chain combines TRBV25-1 with TRBJ2-1, with a weak D call TRBD2 (6 bases). Trimming took 2 bases from V and 14 from J, leaving 10 bases between them. CDR1 is MGHDK, CDR2 SYGVNS, per germline. The CDR3 spans 11 residues. The CDR3 region has the DNA TGTGCCAGCAGTGAAGGAGGGTGGAAGTTCTTC. It is translated as CASSEGGWKFF.

The chain is built from TRBV5-6 and TRBJ1-1, with TRBD1 as a possible D gene (6 bases). Between the trimmed V and J ends, which lost 1 base and 6 bases, there was a span of 10 bases. Germline V gene lookup returns CDR1 SGHDT and CDR2 YYEEEE. There are 13 residues in the CDR3. CDR3 region: CASSLLQGAEAFF. CDR3 bases: TGTGCCAGCAGCTTGCTACAGGGCGCTGAAGCTTTCTTT.

This chain links TRBV7-9 with TRBJ2-2; D might be TRBD1 (5 bases). CDR1 and CDR2 (germline): SEHNR, FQNEAQ (reference sequence). Deletions cut 4 bases from V and 9 bases from J, with 12 bases between. CDR3 length: 13 residues. CDR3 DNA sequence: TGTGCCAGCAGCTCCGACAGTTCGCGGGAGCTGTTTTTT. Its translation is CASSSDSSRELFF. The variable domain in full, completed from reference TRBV7-9 and TRBJ2-2, reads DTGVSQNPRHKITKRGQNVTFRCDPISEHNRLYWYRQTLGQGPEFLTYFQNEAQLEKSRLLSDRFSAERPKGSFSTLEIQRTEQGDSAMYLCASSSDSSRELFFGEGSRLTVL.

The gene calls are TRBV4-2 and TRBJ2-3; D is unresolved. The V gene's germline CDR1 is LGHNA and CDR2 YNFKEQ. V gave up 0 bases and J gave up 0 bases, with 4 bases separating them. The CDR3 spans 14 residues. The CDR3 coding sequence is TGTGCCAGCAGCCAAGAGCCTAGCACAGATACGCAGTATTTT. Its protein product is CASSQEPSTDTQYF.

The V call is TRBV5-1, the J call TRBJ2-3, with TRBD2 matching over 9 bases. Germline loops: CDR1 SGHRS, CDR2 YFSETQ. This CDR3 is 16 amino acids long. V gave up 4 bases and J gave up 1 base; unmatched junction bases: 7. The CDR3 DNA reads as TGCGCCAGCAGCCCGCGAGAGCGGGGGGGCACAGATACGCAGTATTTT. It codes for CASSPRERGGTDTQYF.

This clone was detected a few times. The J gene is TRBJ2-1, the V gene TRBV15; a weak D match, TRBD1 (5 bases). Germline CDR1 is LNHNV and CDR2 is YYDKDF (reference sequence). The CDR3 consists of 13 residues. V gave up 5 bases and J gave up 4 bases, with 9 bases separating them. The CDR3 here is CATSPTGYNEQFF. The CDR3 bases are TGTGCCACCAGCCCAACAGGTTACAATGAGCAGTTCTTC.

This chain links TRBV9 with TRBJ2-1, with 9 bases fitting TRBD2. In germline, CDR1 is SGDLS, CDR2 YYNGEE. The CDR3 has 15 residues. J lost 3 bases, V lost 2 bases, and 3 bases had no gene match. CDR3 residues: CASSVSGGLYNEQFF. For the CDR3, the DNA is TGTGCCAGCAGCGTTAGCGGGGGCCTCTACAATGAGCAGTTCTTC.

V gene TRBV20-1 combines with J gene TRBJ2-7; D is unclear. The CDR3 contains 11 residues. Germline V gene sequence: CDR1 DFQATT, CDR2 SNEGSKA (reference sequence). Trimming removed 6 bases from V and 6 bases from J, with 12 bases in between. The CDR3 loop reads CSAPGNREQYF. The CDR3 nucleotides are TGCAGTGCCCCTGGGAACCGCGAGCAGTACTTC.

The chain joins TRBV9 to TRBJ2-1, with no clear D. The CDR3 loop spans 16 amino acids. Germline V lookup: CDR1 SGDLS, CDR2 YYNGEE. V dropped 0 bases and J dropped 6 bases, with 16 bases sitting between them. The CDR3 protein is CASSVASLVNGNEQFF. The CDR3 DNA follows: TGTGCCAGCAGCGTAGCTTCGCTAGTCAACGGCAATGAGCAGTTCTTC.

This clone was counted a few times. The chain links TRBV19 to TRBJ2-1, with 12 positions matching TRBD1. Trimming took 6 bases from V and 7 from J; bases not matched to a gene: 7. Germline CDR1 and CDR2: LNHDA and SQIVND (reference sequence). The CDR3 has 15 amino acids. Here the CDR3 reads CASRKGQGAGNEQFF. CDR3 sequence (DNA): TGTGCCAGTAGGAAGGGACAGGGGGCGGGGAATGAGCAGTTCTTC.

This chain links TRBV2 with TRBJ2-5; D might be TRBD1 or TRBD2, each matching 6 bases. The CDR3 covers 9 residues. Germline CDR1 SNHLY, CDR2 FYNNEI. The CDR3 nucleotides read TGTGCAGGAGGGGGGACCCAGTACTTC. Translation: CAGGGTQYF.

This clone showed up just a few times. V and J are TRBV14 and TRBJ2-7; tentatively, D is TRBD2 (5 bases). The V gene's germline CDR1 is SGHDN and CDR2 FVKESK. The CDR3 is made up of 14 amino acids. The V end lost 4 bases, the J end lost 5 bases, and 15 bases lay between the germline ends. The CDR3 here is CASSLGIGVDEQYF. The CDR3 bases are TGTGCCAGCAGCCTCGGCATCGGGGTGGACGAGCAGTACTTC.

The chain carries TRBV30 and TRBJ2-1, with D hard to call. V lost 7 bases and J 7 bases, leaving 11 bases between the germline ends. This CDR3 is 11 amino acids long. Germline V gene data show CDR1 as GTSNPN and CDR2 as SVGIG (reference sequence). CDR3 sequence reads: CAFLLGNEQFF. In DNA, the CDR3 is TGTGCCTTCCTACTCGGTAATGAGCAGTTCTTC.